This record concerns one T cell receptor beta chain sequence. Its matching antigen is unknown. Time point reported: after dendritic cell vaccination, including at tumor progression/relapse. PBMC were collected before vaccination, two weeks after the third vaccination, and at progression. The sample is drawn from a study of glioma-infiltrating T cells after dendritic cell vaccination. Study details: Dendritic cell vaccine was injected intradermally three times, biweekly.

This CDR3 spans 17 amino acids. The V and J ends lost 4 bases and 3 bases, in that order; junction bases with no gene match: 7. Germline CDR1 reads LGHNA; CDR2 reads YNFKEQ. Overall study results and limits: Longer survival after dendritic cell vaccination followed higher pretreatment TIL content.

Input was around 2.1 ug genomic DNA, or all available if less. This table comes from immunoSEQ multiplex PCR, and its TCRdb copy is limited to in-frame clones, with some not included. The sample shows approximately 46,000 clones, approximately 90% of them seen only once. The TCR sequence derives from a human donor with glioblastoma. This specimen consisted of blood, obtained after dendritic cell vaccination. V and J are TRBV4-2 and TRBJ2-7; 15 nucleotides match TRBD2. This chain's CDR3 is CASSRGLAGGPNYEQYF. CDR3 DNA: TGTGCCAGCAGCCGCGGACTAGCGGGAGGGCCAAACTACGAGCAGTACTTC.